This passage covers 5 T cell receptor beta chains from one sample sequenced in a study of radiotherapy plus CTLA-4 blockade in lung cancer. Clones were read by immunoSEQ multiplex PCR, and TCRdb kept only the in-frame ones, dropping some. This table has more than 12,000 clones, less than 75% appearing once. The sample consisted of peripheral blood, taken from a patient treated with radiotherapy plus ipilimumab. The receptors originated from a human donor with non-small cell lung cancer whose response to radiotherapy plus ipilimumab could not be evaluated.

J is TRBJ2-6 and V is TRBV11-3; no definite D call. Trimming took off 5 bases at V and 5 bases at J, with 22 bases between the two ends. Germline CDR1 and CDR2: SGHNT and YENEEA. There are 18 residues in the CDR3. CDR3 in DNA: TGTGCCAGCAGCCGGTGGCCATCTCGACAAAGTCGGGCCAACGTCCTGACTTTC. This sequence encodes CASSRWPSRQSRANVLTF.

J is TRBJ2-7 and V is TRBV27; 7 bases are a match to TRBD1. This CDR3 region has 13 residues. From germline, CDR1 is MNHEY and CDR2 SMNVEV (reference sequence). Trimming cost V 8 bases and J 3 bases; bases outside gene matches: 7. The CDR3 nucleotides are TGTGCCAGCTCTAAGGGACAGCGCTACGAGCAGTACGTC. This encodes CASSKGQRYEQYV.

The chain carries TRBV2 and TRBJ2-2; no reliable D call. The germline V gene has CDR1 SNHLY and CDR2 FYNNEI. This CDR3 is 12 amino acids long. Trimming stripped 4 bases from V and 3 bases from J, with 3 bases between. The CDR3: CASSVDTGELFF. DNA for the CDR3: TGTGCCAGCAGTGTAGACACCGGGGAGCTGTTTTTT.

This clone was seen only once. The chain carries TRBV9 and TRBJ2-1, with 7 positions matching TRBD1. The V segment lost 0 bases and the J segment 4 bases; nucleotides outside the gene matches: 1. CDR1 is SGDLS, CDR2 YYNGEE, per germline. This CDR3 comprises 14 residues. For the CDR3, the DNA is TGTGCCAGCAGCGTAGGGACAGGATACAATGAGCAGTTCTTC. It yields the protein CASSVGTGYNEQFF.

The chain links TRBV6-1 to TRBJ2-5; D is perhaps TRBD2 (5 bases). This CDR3 is 13 amino acids long. V was clipped by 8 bases and J by 1 base, with 11 bases between them. CDR1 is MNHNS, CDR2 SASEGT, per germline. The CDR3 loop is CASSGNLQETQYF. In nucleotides, the CDR3 is TGTGCCAGCTCGGGAAACCTCCAAGAGACCCAGTACTTC.